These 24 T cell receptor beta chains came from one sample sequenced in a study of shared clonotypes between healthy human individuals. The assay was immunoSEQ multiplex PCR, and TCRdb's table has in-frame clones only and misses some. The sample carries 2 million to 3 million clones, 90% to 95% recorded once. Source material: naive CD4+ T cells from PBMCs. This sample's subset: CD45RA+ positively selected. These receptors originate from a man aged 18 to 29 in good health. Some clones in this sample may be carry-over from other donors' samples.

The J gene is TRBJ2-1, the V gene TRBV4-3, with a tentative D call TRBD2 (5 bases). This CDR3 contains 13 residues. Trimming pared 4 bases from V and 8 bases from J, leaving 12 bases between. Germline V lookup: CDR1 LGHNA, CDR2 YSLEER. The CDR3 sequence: CASSPAGRDEQFF. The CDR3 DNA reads TGCGCCAGCAGCCCGGCGGGTCGGGATGAGCAGTTCTTC.

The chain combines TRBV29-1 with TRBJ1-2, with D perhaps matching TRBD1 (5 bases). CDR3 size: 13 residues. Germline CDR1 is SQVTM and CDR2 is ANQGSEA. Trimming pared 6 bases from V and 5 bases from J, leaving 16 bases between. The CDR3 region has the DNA TGCAGCGTCGGACTAGGGGAAGGGTATGGCTACACCTTC. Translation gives CSVGLGEGYGYTF.

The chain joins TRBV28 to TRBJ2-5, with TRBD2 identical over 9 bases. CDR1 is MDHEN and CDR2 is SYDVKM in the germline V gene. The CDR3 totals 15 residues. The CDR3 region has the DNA TGTGTCAATAGGGCTAGCGGGAAAATGGAAGAGACCCAGTACTTC. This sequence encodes CVNRASGKMEETQYF.

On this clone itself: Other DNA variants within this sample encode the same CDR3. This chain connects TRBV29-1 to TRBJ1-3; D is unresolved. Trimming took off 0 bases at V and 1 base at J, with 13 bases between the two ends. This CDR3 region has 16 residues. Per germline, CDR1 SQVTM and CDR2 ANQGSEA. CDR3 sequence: CSVEDRRGDSGNTIYF. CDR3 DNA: TGCAGCGTTGAAGATCGCCGGGGAGATTCTGGAAACACCATATATTTT.

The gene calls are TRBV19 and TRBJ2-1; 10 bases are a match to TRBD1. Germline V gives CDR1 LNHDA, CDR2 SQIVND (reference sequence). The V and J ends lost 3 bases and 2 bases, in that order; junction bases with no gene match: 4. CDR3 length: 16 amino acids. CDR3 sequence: CASSITGTGAYNEQFF. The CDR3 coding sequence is TGTGCCAGTAGTATCACCGGGACAGGGGCCTACAATGAGCAGTTCTTC.

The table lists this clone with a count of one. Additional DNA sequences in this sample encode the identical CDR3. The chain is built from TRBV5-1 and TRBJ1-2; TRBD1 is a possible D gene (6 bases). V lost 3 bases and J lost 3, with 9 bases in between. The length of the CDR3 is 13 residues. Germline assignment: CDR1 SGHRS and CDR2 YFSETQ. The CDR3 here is CASSWGQDYGYTF. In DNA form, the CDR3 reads TGCGCCAGCAGCTGGGGGCAGGACTATGGCTACACCTTC.

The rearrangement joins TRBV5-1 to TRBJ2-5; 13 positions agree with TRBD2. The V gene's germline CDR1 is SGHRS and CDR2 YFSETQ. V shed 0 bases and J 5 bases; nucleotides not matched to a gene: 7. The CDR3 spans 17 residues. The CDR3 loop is CASSLELAGGPGETQYF. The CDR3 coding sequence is TGCGCCAGCAGCTTGGAACTAGCGGGAGGGCCTGGCGAGACCCAGTACTTC.

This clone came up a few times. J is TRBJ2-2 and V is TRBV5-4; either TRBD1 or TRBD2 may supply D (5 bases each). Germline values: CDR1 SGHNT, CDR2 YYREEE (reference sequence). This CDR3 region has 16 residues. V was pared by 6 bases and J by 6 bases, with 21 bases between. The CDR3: CASTPGQGAKSGELFF. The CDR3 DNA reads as TGTGCCAGCACGCCGGGGCAGGGAGCAAAGTCCGGGGAGCTGTTTTTT.

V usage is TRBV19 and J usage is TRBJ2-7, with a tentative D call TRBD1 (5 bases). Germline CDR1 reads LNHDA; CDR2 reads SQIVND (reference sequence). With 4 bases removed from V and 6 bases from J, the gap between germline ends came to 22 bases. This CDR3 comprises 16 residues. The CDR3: CASSTRWLGPYSEQYF. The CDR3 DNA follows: TGTGCCAGTAGTACACGGTGGTTGGGGCCTTATTCCGAGCAGTACTTC.

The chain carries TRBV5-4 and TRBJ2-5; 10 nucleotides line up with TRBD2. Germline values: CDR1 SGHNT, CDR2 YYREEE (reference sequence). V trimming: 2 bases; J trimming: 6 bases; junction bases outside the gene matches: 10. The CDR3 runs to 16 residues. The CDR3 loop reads CASSFLAGEGRKTQYF. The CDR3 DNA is TGTGCCAGCAGCTTCCTAGCGGGAGAGGGTCGGAAGACCCAGTACTTC.

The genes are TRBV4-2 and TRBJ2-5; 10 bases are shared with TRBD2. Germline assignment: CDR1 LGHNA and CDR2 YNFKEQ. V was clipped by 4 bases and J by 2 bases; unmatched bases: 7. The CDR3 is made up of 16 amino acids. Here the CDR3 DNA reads TGTGCCAGCAGCCCCCGACTAGCGGGCCTACAAGAGACCCAGTACTTC. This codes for CASSPRLAGLQETQYF.

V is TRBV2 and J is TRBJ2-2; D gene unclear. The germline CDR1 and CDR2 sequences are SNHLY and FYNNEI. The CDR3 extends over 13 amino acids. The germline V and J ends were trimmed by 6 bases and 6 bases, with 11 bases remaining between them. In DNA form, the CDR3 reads TGTGCCAGCAGACTCTTGGCCCCCGGGGAGCTGTTTTTT. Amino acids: CASRLLAPGELFF. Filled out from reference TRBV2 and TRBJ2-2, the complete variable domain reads EPEVTQTPSHQVTQMGQEVILRCVPISNHLYFYWYRQILGQKVEFLVSFYNNEISEKSEIFDDQFSVERPDGSNFTLKIRSTKLEDSAMYFCASRLLAPGELFFGEGSRLTVL.

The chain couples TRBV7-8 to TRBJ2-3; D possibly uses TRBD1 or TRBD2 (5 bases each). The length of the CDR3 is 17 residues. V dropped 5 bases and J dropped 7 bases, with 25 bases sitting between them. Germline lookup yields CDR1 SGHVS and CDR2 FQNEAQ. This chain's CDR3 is CASSTTHGAPGPNTQYF. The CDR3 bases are TGTGCCAGCAGCACAACGCACGGGGCGCCCGGCCCAAATACGCAGTATTTT.

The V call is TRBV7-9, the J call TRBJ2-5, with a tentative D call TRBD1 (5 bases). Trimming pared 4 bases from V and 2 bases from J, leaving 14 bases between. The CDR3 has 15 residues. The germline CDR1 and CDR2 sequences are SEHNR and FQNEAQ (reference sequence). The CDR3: CASSSRRQKQETQYF. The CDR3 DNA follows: TGTGCCAGCAGCTCGCGTCGACAGAAACAAGAGACCCAGTACTTC. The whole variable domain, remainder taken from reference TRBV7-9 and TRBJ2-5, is DTGVSQNPRHKITKRGQNVTFRCDPISEHNRLYWYRQTLGQGPEFLTYFQNEAQLEKSRLLSDRFSAERPKGSFSTLEIQRTEQGDSAMYLCASSSRRQKQETQYFGPGTRLLVL.

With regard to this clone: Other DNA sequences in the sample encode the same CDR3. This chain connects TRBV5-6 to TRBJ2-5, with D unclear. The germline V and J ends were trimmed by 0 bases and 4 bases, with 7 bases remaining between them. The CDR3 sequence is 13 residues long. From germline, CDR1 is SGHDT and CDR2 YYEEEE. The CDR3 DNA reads TGTGCCAGCAGCTTGGAGGGTGGAGAGACCCAGTACTTC. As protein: CASSLEGGETQYF.

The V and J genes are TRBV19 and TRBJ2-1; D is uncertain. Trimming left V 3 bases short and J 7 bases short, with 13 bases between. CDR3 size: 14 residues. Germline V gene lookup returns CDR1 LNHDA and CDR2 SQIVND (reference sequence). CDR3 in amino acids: CASSITTPVNEQFF. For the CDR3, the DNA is TGTGCCAGTAGTATCACGACTCCAGTTAATGAGCAGTTCTTC.

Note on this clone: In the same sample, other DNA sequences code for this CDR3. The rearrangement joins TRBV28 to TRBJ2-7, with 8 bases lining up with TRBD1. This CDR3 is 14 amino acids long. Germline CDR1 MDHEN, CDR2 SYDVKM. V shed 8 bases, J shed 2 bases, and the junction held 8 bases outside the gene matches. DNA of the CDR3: TGTGCCAGCCGATCCGGGACAGGCGCCTACGAGCAGTACTTC. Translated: CASRSGTGAYEQYF.

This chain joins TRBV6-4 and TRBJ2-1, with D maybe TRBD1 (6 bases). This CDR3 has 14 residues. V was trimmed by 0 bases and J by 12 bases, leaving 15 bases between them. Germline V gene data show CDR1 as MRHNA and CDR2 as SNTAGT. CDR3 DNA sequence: TGTGCCAGCAGTGACTCGATAGGGCTAGGGGGGCAGTTCTTC. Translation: CASSDSIGLGGQFF.

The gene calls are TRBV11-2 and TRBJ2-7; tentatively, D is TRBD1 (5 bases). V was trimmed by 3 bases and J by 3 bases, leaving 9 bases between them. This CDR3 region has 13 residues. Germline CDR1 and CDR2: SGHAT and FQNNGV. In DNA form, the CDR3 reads TGTGCCAGCAGCTTCTGGACAAGCTACGAGCAGTACTTC. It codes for CASSFWTSYEQYF.

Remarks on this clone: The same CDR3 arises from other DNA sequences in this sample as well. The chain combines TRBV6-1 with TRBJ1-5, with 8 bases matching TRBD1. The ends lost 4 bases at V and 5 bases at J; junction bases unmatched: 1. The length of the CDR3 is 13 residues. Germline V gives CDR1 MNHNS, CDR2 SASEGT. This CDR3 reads CASSVQGDQPQHF. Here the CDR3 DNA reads TGTGCCAGCAGTGTACAGGGGGATCAGCCCCAGCATTTT.

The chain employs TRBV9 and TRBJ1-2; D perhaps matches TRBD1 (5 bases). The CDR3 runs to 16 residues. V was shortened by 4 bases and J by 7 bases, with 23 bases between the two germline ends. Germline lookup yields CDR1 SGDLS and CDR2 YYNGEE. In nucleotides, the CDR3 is TGTGCCAGCAGCCCTCTTACTCGACAGAACCGTTCTGGCTACACCTTC. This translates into CASSPLTRQNRSGYTF.

The CDR3 sequence: CSVDFPGQASYEQYF. Written as DNA, the CDR3 is TGCAGCGTCGACTTCCCGGGACAGGCATCCTACGAGCAGTACTTC. J is TRBJ2-5 and V is TRBV29-1, with 8 positions matching TRBD1. The J call is in doubt because the DNA end fits TRBJ2-7 better. The CDR3 is 15 residues long. Germline V gives CDR1 SQVTM, CDR2 ANQGSEA.

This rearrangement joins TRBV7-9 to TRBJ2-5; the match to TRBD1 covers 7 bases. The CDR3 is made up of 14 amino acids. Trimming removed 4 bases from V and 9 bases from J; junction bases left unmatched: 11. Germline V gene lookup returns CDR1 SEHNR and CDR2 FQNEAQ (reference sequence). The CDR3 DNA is TGTGCCAGCAGCTCACAGGGGTTCTTGGGGGCCCAGTACTTC. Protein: CASSSQGFLGAQYF. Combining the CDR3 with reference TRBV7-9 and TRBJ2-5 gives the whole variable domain DTGVSQNPRHKITKRGQNVTFRCDPISEHNRLYWYRQTLGQGPEFLTYFQNEAQLEKSRLLSDRFSAERPKGSFSTLEIQRTEQGDSAMYLCASSSQGFLGAQYFGPGTRLLVL.

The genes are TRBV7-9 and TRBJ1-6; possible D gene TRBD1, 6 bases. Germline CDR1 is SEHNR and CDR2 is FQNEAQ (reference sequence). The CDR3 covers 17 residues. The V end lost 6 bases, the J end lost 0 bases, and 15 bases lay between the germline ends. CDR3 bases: TGTGCCAGCAGAGAGGGACACTTGAGCTCCTATAATTCACCCCTCCACTTT. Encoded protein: CASREGHLSSYNSPLHF.